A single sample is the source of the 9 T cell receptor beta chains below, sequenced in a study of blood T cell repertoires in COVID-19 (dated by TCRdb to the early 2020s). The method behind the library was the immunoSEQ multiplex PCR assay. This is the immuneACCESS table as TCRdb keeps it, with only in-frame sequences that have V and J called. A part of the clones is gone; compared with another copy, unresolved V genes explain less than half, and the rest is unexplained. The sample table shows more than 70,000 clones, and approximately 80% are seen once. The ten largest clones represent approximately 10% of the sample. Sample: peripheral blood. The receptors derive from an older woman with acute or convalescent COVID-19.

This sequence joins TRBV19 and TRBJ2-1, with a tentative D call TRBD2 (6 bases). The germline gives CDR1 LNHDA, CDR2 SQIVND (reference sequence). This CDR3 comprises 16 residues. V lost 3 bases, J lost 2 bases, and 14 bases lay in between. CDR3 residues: CASSIGLARTYNEQFF. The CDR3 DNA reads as TGTGCCAGTAGTATCGGGCTAGCGCGAACCTACAATGAGCAGTTCTTC.

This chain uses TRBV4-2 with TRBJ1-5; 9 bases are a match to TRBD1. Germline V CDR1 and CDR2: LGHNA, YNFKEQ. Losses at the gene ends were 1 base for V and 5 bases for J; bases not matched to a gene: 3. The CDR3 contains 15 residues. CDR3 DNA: TGTGCCAGCAGCCAAGGGACAGGGGATTATCAGCCCCAGCATTTT. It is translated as CASSQGTGDYQPQHF.

CDR3 loop: CASSTKDRGNFNEQFF. CDR3 nucleotides: TGTGCCAGTAGTACCAAGGACAGGGGAAATTTCAATGAGCAGTTCTTC. The chain joins TRBV19 to TRBJ2-1, with TRBD1 matching over 9 bases. J gave up 6 bases and V 4 bases, and 10 bases lay outside the gene matches. Germline values: CDR1 LNHDA, CDR2 SQIVND (reference sequence). This CDR3 is built from 16 residues.

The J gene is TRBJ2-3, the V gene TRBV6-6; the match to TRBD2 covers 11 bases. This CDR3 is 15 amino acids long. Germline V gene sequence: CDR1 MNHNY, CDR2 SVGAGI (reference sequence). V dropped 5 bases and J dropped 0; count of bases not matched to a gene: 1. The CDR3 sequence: CASSRLAGSTDTQYF. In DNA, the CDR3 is TGTGCCAGCAGTCGACTAGCGGGGAGCACAGATACGCAGTATTTT.

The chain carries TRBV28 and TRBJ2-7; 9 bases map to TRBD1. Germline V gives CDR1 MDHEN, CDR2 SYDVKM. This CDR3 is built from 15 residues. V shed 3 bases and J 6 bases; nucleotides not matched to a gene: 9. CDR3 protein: CASSFPGTGIIEQYF. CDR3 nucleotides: TGTGCCAGCAGTTTTCCAGGGACAGGGATTATCGAGCAGTACTTC. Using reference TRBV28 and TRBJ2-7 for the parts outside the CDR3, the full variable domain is DVKVTQSSRYLVKRTGEKVFLECVQDMDHENMFWYRQDPGLGLRLIYFSYDVKMKEKGDIPEGYSVSREKKERFSLILESASTNQTSMYLCASSFPGTGIIEQYFGPGTRLTVT.

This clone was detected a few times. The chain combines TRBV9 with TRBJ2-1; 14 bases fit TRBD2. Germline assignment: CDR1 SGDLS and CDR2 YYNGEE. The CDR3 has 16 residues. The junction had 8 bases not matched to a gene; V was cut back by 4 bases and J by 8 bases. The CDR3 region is CASSTLGTSGSHEQFF. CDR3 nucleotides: TGTGCCAGCAGCACCCTCGGGACTAGCGGGAGCCATGAGCAGTTCTTC.

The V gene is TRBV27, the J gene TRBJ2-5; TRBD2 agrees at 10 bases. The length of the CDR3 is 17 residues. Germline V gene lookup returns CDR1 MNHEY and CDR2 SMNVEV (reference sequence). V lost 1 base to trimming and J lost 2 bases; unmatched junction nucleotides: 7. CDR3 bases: TGTGCCAGCAGTTTATTCCCTAGCGGGAGAGGTCAAGAGACCCAGTACTTC. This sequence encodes CASSLFPSGRGQETQYF.

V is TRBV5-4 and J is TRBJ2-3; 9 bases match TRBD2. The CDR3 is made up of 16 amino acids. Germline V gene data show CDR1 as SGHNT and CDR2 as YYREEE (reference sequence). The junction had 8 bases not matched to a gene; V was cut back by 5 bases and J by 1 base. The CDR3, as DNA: TGTGCCAGCAGACCCCCTAGCGGGGCCGGCACAGATACGCAGTATTTT. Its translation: CASRPPSGAGTDTQYF.

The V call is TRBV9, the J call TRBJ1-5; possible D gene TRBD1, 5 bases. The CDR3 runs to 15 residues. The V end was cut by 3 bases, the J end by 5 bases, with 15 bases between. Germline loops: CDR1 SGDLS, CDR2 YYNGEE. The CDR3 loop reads CASSGYGGADQPQHF. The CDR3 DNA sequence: TGTGCCAGCAGCGGGTATGGAGGGGCCGATCAGCCCCAGCATTTT.